These 8 T cell receptor beta chains share one sample of origin, sequenced in a study of blood T cell repertoires in COVID-19. Assay: immunoSEQ multiplex PCR; the TCRdb copy retains only in-frame clones and omits some. There are some 150,000 clones in the sample; 84% occur only once, and roughly 7.7% lies in the top ten. Material for sequencing was peripheral blood. The origin of the receptors is a man aged 40-49 years who had recovered from COVID-19.

This chain uses TRBV7-9 with TRBJ2-3; no firm D call. Germline V gives CDR1 SEHNR, CDR2 FQNEAQ (reference sequence). This CDR3 has 15 residues. Trimming took 5 bases from V and 0 from J, leaving 12 bases between them. The CDR3 DNA reads as TGTGCCAGCAGCCCTAAGATATCTAGCACAGATACGCAGTATTTT. This sequence encodes CASSPKISSTDTQYF.

This clone came up once. This chain uses TRBV3-1 (or the pseudogene TRBV3-2) with TRBJ1-6; D not certain. The germline CDR1 and CDR2 sequences are LGHDT and YNNKEL (reference sequence). CDR3 length: 15 residues. V was shortened by 4 bases and J by 7 bases, with 14 bases between the two germline ends. CDR3 protein: CASSPSRSGNSPLHF. In DNA form, the CDR3 reads TGTGCCAGCAGCCCAAGTAGGAGTGGAAATTCACCCCTCCACTTT.

CDR3 in DNA: TGTGCCATCAGTGAGTCGAGCGGGAGGGCGATGAATGAGCAGTTCTTC. Amino acids: CAISESSGRAMNEQFF. V gene TRBV10-3 combines with J gene TRBJ2-1; TRBD2 matches 10 bases. The CDR3 is 16 amino acids. The V gene end was trimmed by 0 bases and the J gene end by 7 bases; junction bases not matched to a gene: 6. Germline CDR1 is ENHRY and CDR2 is SYGVKD.

The chain is built from TRBV5-1 and TRBJ2-1; 7 bases are shared with TRBD2. The ends lost 4 bases at V and 0 bases at J; junction bases unmatched: 7. CDR3 length: 16 amino acids. The V gene's germline CDR1 is SGHRS and CDR2 YFSETQ. This chain's CDR3 is CASSIPSGSSYNEQFF. CDR3 DNA: TGCGCCAGCAGCATTCCTAGCGGAAGCTCCTACAATGAGCAGTTCTTC.

The rearrangement uses TRBV6-5 and TRBJ2-1; 10 nucleotides align to TRBD2. Losses at the gene ends were 0 bases for V and 10 bases for J; bases not matched to a gene: 9. The CDR3 spans 16 residues. Germline-derived CDR1 and CDR2 are MNHEY and SVGAGI. CDR3 in amino acids: CASSYSGAGGGGEQFF. Here the CDR3 DNA reads TGTGCCAGCAGTTACTCTGGAGCGGGAGGGGGCGGGGAGCAGTTCTTC.

The gene calls are TRBV7-2 and TRBJ2-1; 13 bases line up with TRBD2. The CDR3 loop spans 15 amino acids. V shed 5 bases and J 12 bases; nucleotides not matched to a gene: 10. Germline CDR1 is SGHTA and CDR2 is FQGNSA. In DNA, the CDR3 is TGTGCCAGCAGCCGCGGGACTAGCGGGATCAGTGGGCAGTTCTTC. Protein: CASSRGTSGISGQFF.

The CDR3 coding sequence is TGTGCCAGCAGTTCCCCAAAGCGGGGCCTCTACGAGCAGTACTTC. This encodes CASSSPKRGLYEQYF. The chain is built from TRBV6-6 and TRBJ2-7; 7 bases are a match to TRBD2. V shed 4 bases and J 3 bases; nucleotides not matched to a gene: 9. CDR1 is MNHNY and CDR2 is SVGAGI in the germline V gene (reference sequence). The CDR3 is 15 residues long.

The V and J genes are TRBV5-4 and TRBJ2-1, with 7 bases fitting TRBD2. CDR1 and CDR2 (germline): SGHNT, YYREEE (reference sequence). The CDR3 sequence is 15 residues long. The V and J ends lost 3 bases and 8 bases, in that order; junction bases with no gene match: 11. CDR3 residues: CASSSVSGTAHEQFF. CDR3 sequence (DNA): TGTGCCAGCAGCTCGGTAAGCGGGACCGCCCATGAGCAGTTCTTC.